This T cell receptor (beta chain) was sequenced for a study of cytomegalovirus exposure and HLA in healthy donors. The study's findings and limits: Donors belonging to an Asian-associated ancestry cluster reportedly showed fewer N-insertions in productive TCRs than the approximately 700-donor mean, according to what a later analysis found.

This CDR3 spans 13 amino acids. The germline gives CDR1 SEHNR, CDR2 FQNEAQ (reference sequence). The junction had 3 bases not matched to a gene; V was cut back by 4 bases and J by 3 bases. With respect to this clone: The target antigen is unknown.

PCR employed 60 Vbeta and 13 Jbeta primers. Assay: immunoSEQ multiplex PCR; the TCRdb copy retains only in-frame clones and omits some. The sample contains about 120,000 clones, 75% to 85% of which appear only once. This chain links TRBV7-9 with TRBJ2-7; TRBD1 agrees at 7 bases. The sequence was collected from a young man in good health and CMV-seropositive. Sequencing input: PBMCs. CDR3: CASSSRDSYEQYF. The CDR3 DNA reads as TGTGCCAGCAGCTCACGGGACAGCTACGAGCAGTACTTC.